A selection of T cell receptor beta chains follows, all from one sample in a study of cytomegalovirus exposure and HLA in healthy donors. The table came from immunoSEQ multiplex PCR; TCRdb's copy has only in-frame clones and leaves some out. The data contain about 260,000 clones, about 90% of them seen just once; the ten biggest clones take up just over 3%. Sequencing was performed on PBMCs. The receptors here all came from a woman aged 25 to 39 in good health and CMV-seronegative. Both conserved end residues are part of each CDR3.

v_call: TRBV5-1; j_call: TRBJ2-3; cdr3_length: 16; cdr3_aa: CASSLNNPSRGDTQYF
v_call: TRBV28; j_call: TRBJ2-1; cdr3_length: 16; cdr3_aa: CASMALRSGMYNEQFF
v_call: TRBV25-1; j_call: TRBJ1-2; cdr3_length: 15; cdr3_aa: CASSGARGQPYGYTF
v_call: TRBV9; j_call: TRBJ2-1; cdr3_length: 14; cdr3_aa: CASSGAGNSNEQFF
v_call: TRBV28; j_call: TRBJ1-2; cdr3_length: 14; cdr3_aa: CASSLGRADYGYTF
v_call: TRBV4-3; j_call: TRBJ2-7; cdr3_length: 14; cdr3_aa: CASSQAGTGAEQYF
v_call: TRBV9; j_call: TRBJ2-6; cdr3_length: 13; cdr3_aa: CASSSPGANVLTF
v_call: TRBV19; j_call: TRBJ1-4; cdr3_length: 14; cdr3_aa: CASTLTGVNEKLFF
v_call: TRBV7-7; j_call: TRBJ2-5; cdr3_length: 18; cdr3_aa: CASSLLLGGGVSQETQYF
v_call: TRBV6-5; j_call: TRBJ2-1; cdr3_length: 13; cdr3_aa: CASSYLSGTGYFF
v_call: TRBV11-3; j_call: TRBJ1-5; cdr3_length: 14; cdr3_aa: CASSSGGPNQPQHF
v_call: TRBV2; j_call: TRBJ2-7; cdr3_length: 14; cdr3_aa: CASTGMGVFYEQYF
v_call: TRBV5-4; j_call: TRBJ2-7; cdr3_length: 12; cdr3_aa: CASSYGPNEQYF
v_call: TRBV5-1; j_call: TRBJ1-1; cdr3_length: 15; cdr3_aa: CASSPSRDGNTEAFF
v_call: TRBV6-1; j_call: TRBJ2-2; cdr3_length: 16; cdr3_aa: CASSAQLPGGTGELFF
v_call: TRBV6-5; j_call: TRBJ2-5; cdr3_length: 15; cdr3_aa: CASSPTGTGGETQYF
v_call: TRBV19; j_call: TRBJ2-7; cdr3_length: 12; cdr3_aa: CASSIPLGEQYF
v_call: TRBV4-2; j_call: TRBJ2-1; cdr3_length: 17; cdr3_aa: CASSQETSGRGDNEQFF
v_call: TRBV19; j_call: TRBJ2-7; cdr3_length: 13; cdr3_aa: CASSKQGLYEQYF
v_call: TRBV9; j_call: TRBJ2-3; cdr3_length: 16; cdr3_aa: CASSVAGQGHTDTQYF
v_call: TRBV28; j_call: TRBJ2-6; cdr3_length: 15; cdr3_aa: CASSLFGAGANVLTF
v_call: TRBV10-1; j_call: TRBJ2-7; cdr3_length: 14; cdr3_aa: CASKTGADSYEQYF
v_call: TRBV11-3; j_call: TRBJ2-1; cdr3_length: 15; cdr3_aa: CASSFLRTTYNEQFF
v_call: TRBV6-5; j_call: TRBJ2-7; cdr3_length: 11; cdr3_aa: CASRDRYEQYF
v_call: TRBV15; j_call: TRBJ2-7; cdr3_length: 15; cdr3_aa: CATSPERLASYEQYF
v_call: TRBV5-4; j_call: TRBJ2-5; cdr3_length: 14; cdr3_aa: CASSLAQGRETQYF